This entry lists 25 T cell receptor beta chains sequenced from one sample in a study of sequential checkpoint blockade in melanoma. Documented treatment: randomized to nivolumab then ipilimumab (arm A) or the reverse (arm B). Profiling relied on immunoSEQ multiplex PCR, and the TCRdb table lists in-frame clones only, not all of them. The repertoire includes about 20,000 clones, 73% of them detected once, and just over 20% sits in the top ten. The specimen was CD8+ T cells sorted from blood (inferred from file names), collected from a patient given nivolumab and ipilimumab in sequence. These receptors were taken from a human donor with melanoma.

The genes are TRBV6-1 and TRBJ2-7; possibly TRBD1 for D (5 bases). This CDR3 comprises 12 residues. CDR1 MNHNS and CDR2 SASEGT come from the germline V gene. Trimming shortened V by 11 bases and J by 5 bases, and 16 bases separated the two germline ends. The DNA of the CDR3 is TGTGCCGCCACCCAGGGTCTGAACGAGCAGTACTTC. Its protein product is CAATQGLNEQYF.

The chain uses TRBV5-1 and TRBJ2-7; possibly TRBD2 for D (7 bases). There are 13 residues in the CDR3. Deletions cut 4 bases from V and 5 bases from J, with 13 bases between. The V gene's germline CDR1 is SGHRS and CDR2 YFSETQ. CDR3 bases: TGCGCCAGCAGCGCCTCGGGGGGCCACGAGCAGTACTTC. It codes for CASSASGGHEQYF. The full variable domain, its missing parts supplied by reference TRBV5-1 and TRBJ2-7, is KAGVTQTPRYLIKTRGQQVTLSCSPISGHRSVSWYQQTPGQGLQFLFEYFSETQRNKGNFPGRFSGRQFSNSRSEMNVSTLELGDSALYLCASSASGGHEQYFGPGTRLTVT.

The chain links TRBV28 to TRBJ1-1; no clear D gene. Germline V gene data show CDR1 as MDHEN and CDR2 as SYDVKM. CDR3 length: 14 amino acids. Trimming left V 10 bases short and J 3 bases short, with 18 bases between. The CDR3 loop reads CANGREVVDTEAFF. CDR3 DNA: TGTGCCAACGGGCGGGAGGTCGTGGACACTGAAGCTTTCTTT. Looking up the rest from reference TRBV28 and TRBJ1-1 gives the full variable domain: DVKVTQSSRYLVKRTGEKVFLECVQDMDHENMFWYRQDPGLGLRLIYFSYDVKMKEKGDIPEGYSVSREKKERFSLILESASTNQTSMYLCANGREVVDTEAFFGQGTRLTVV.

This chain connects TRBV9 to TRBJ2-1; perhaps TRBD2 as D (6 bases). Deletions cut 0 bases from V and 5 bases from J, with 12 bases between. Germline V gene lookup returns CDR1 SGDLS and CDR2 YYNGEE. The CDR3 extends over 15 amino acids. The CDR3 nucleotides read TGTGCCAGCAGCGTAGCGGGGGACCCTAACAATGAGCAGTTCTTC. Protein sequence: CASSVAGDPNNEQFF. The variable domain in full, completed from reference TRBV9 and TRBJ2-1, reads DSGVTQTPKHLITATGQRVTLRCSPRSGDLSVYWYQQSLDQGLQFLIQYYNGEERAKGNILERFSAQQFPDLHSELNLSSLELGDSALYFCASSVAGDPNNEQFFGPGTRLTVL.

This clone was detected only once. The V and J genes are TRBV9 and TRBJ2-5, with 9 positions matching TRBD1. This CDR3 is 15 amino acids long. Germline CDR1 SGDLS, CDR2 YYNGEE. V gave up 4 bases and J gave up 5 bases; unmatched junction bases: 9. CDR3 residues: CASSFTGGAGETQYF. Here the CDR3 DNA reads TGTGCCAGCAGCTTTACAGGGGGCGCGGGGGAGACCCAGTACTTC.

V and J are TRBV5-4 and TRBJ1-2; D ambiguous. This CDR3 has 15 amino acids. V lost 4 bases, J lost 0 bases, and 13 bases lay in between. Germline-derived CDR1 and CDR2 are SGHNT and YYREEE (reference sequence). The CDR3 spells CASSPRELPNYGYTF. CDR3 DNA: TGTGCCAGCAGCCCCCGGGAGCTCCCTAACTATGGCTACACCTTC.

The J gene is TRBJ2-3, the V gene TRBV29-1; D perhaps matches TRBD1 (6 bases). This CDR3 has 14 residues. Germline V gives CDR1 SQVTM, CDR2 ANQGSEA. Trimming left V 4 bases short and J 0 bases short, with 11 bases between. The CDR3 here is CSVAGETSTDTQYF. The CDR3 DNA sequence: TGCAGCGTTGCAGGGGAAACTAGCACAGATACGCAGTATTTT.

The CDR3 reads CSVVLLANEQFF. Here the CDR3 DNA reads TGCAGCGTTGTACTACTAGCGAATGAGCAGTTCTTC. The chain links TRBV29-1 to TRBJ2-1; TRBD2 matches 7 bases. This CDR3 has 12 amino acids. Germline V gives CDR1 SQVTM, CDR2 ANQGSEA. After removal of 4 bases from V and 7 bases from J, the junction contained 4 bases not matched to a gene.

The J gene is TRBJ2-7, the V gene TRBV19; D is possibly TRBD2 (5 bases). CDR1 is LNHDA and CDR2 is SQIVND in the germline V gene (reference sequence). The CDR3 runs 12 residues. Trimming stripped 9 bases from V and 3 bases from J, with 12 bases between. CDR3 DNA: TGTGCCAGCGCGGACTCTTTCTACGAGCAGTACTTC. Protein sequence: CASADSFYEQYF.

On this clone itself: The junction departs from germline at one end; a sequencing error may be responsible. The chain couples TRBV27 to TRBJ2-1; TRBD1 agrees at 8 bases. The CDR3 is 15 amino acids. Germline CDR1 reads MNHEY; CDR2 reads SMNVEV (reference sequence). DNA of the CDR3: TGTGCCACCAGTGGGTGGCAGGGGGCTTACAATGAGCAGTTCTTC. This encodes CATSGWQGAYNEQFF.

This clone was seen only once. The V call is TRBV18, the J call TRBJ1-1; 8 bases agree with TRBD1. The germline CDR1 and CDR2 sequences are KGHSH and LQKENI. The CDR3 is 16 residues long. V was clipped by 3 bases and J by 1 base; unmatched bases: 7. CDR3 residues: CASSPYSGTGNTEAFF. In DNA form, the CDR3 reads TGTGCCAGCTCACCTTACTCCGGGACAGGGAACACTGAAGCTTTCTTT.

By sample fraction, this clone is large. The gene calls are TRBV4-1 and TRBJ2-7; perhaps TRBD1 as D (6 bases). The CDR3 sequence is 12 residues long. V dropped 6 bases and J dropped 5 bases, with 11 bases sitting between them. Germline CDR1 MGHRA, CDR2 YSYEKL. The CDR3 nucleotides are TGCGCCAGCAGTGACGGGACACACGAGCAGTACTTC. Its translation is CASSDGTHEQYF.

The V call is TRBV15, the J call TRBJ2-3, with TRBD1 matching over 9 bases. The junction had 12 bases not matched to a gene; V was cut back by 2 bases and J by 3 bases. The CDR3 runs to 18 residues. CDR1 and CDR2 from the germline V gene are LNHNV and YYDKDF (reference sequence). This chain's CDR3 is CATSRSPARDRATDTQYF. DNA of the CDR3: TGTGCCACCAGCAGATCCCCCGCAAGGGACAGGGCAACAGATACGCAGTATTTT.

This clone qualifies as medium-sized. For the CDR3, the DNA is TGCGCCAGCAGTGAGTCGGGGGCTAGCGGCTACGAGCAGTACTTC. Amino acid sequence: CASSESGASGYEQYF. The rearrangement joins TRBV10-1 to TRBJ2-7; tentative D call: TRBD2 (7 bases). CDR1 and CDR2 (germline): WNHNN, SYGVQD (reference sequence). V was trimmed by 0 bases and J by 3 bases, leaving 12 bases between them. The CDR3 length is 15 residues.

The chain uses TRBV4-2 and TRBJ1-1; 8 bases map to TRBD1. The V gene end was trimmed by 4 bases and the J gene end by 1 base; junction bases not matched to a gene: 2. The CDR3 contains 14 residues. Germline values: CDR1 LGHNA, CDR2 YNFKEQ. The CDR3, as DNA: TGTGCCAGCAGCCTAGGGACAGGGAACACTGAAGCTTTCTTT. This encodes CASSLGTGNTEAFF.

This clone was detected once. V is TRBV9 and J is TRBJ2-7; 7 bases map to TRBD1. The CDR3 runs 15 residues. Germline loops: CDR1 SGDLS, CDR2 YYNGEE. With 2 bases clipped from V and 8 bases from J, the junction kept 13 bases outside the gene matches. This CDR3 is CASSVHTGVGFQQYF. DNA for the CDR3: TGTGCCAGCAGCGTGCATACAGGGGTTGGTTTCCAGCAGTACTTC.

V is TRBV20-1 and J is TRBJ2-2; D is uncertain. The CDR3 covers 11 residues. Trimming cost V 6 bases and J 7 bases, with 9 bases left between them. CDR1 is DFQATT and CDR2 is SNEGSKA in the germline V gene (reference sequence). Here the CDR3 DNA reads TGCAGTGCACTTTTAGTCGGGGAGCTGTTTTTT. Translated, it gives CSALLVGELFF.

This chain joins TRBV7-3 and TRBJ2-3; tentatively, D is TRBD1 (6 bases). The V gene lost 5 bases and the J gene lost 0 bases, with 12 bases spanning the gap. Germline CDR1 SGHTA, CDR2 FQGTGA. The CDR3 is 15 residues long. The DNA for the CDR3 is TGTGCCAGCAGCCCCGTAGGGGGAAGCACAGATACGCAGTATTTT. Protein product: CASSPVGGSTDTQYF.

The genes are TRBV25-1 and TRBJ1-2; D unclear. The germline V gene encodes CDR1 MGHDK and CDR2 SYGVNS. Deletions cut 0 bases from V and 7 bases from J, with 9 bases between. This CDR3 contains 13 residues. CDR3 sequence (DNA): TGTGCCAGCAGTGAATACGGGGTCGGTGGCTACACCTTC. It encodes CASSEYGVGGYTF.

In this sample, this clone is medium-sized. CDR3 sequence reads: CATSRVNGLGGYGYTF. In DNA, the CDR3 is TGTGCCACCAGCAGAGTTAACGGACTAGGAGGCTATGGCTACACCTTC. The rearrangement uses TRBV15 and TRBJ1-2; D ambiguous. The CDR3 is 16 amino acids. Germline CDR1 LNHNV, CDR2 YYDKDF (reference sequence). Between the trimmed V and J ends, which lost 1 base and 4 bases, there was a span of 16 bases.

As regards this clone: The same CDR3 is also encoded by other DNA sequences in this sample. This sequence joins TRBV5-6 and TRBJ2-3; 7 bases align to TRBD1. Trimming at V came to 0 bases and at J to 1 base, leaving 5 bases not matched to a gene. The CDR3 is 16 amino acids. Germline V gene lookup returns CDR1 SGHDT and CDR2 YYEEEE. CDR3 sequence reads: CASSLGTGLRTDTQYF. CDR3 sequence (DNA): TGTGCCAGCAGCTTGGGGACAGGTCTTCGCACAGATACGCAGTATTTT.

The rearrangement uses TRBV29-1 and TRBJ2-5; D not certain. The tail of the sequence fits TRBJ2-7 better, so the J call may be wrong. Germline V gives CDR1 SQVTM, CDR2 ANQGSEA. The CDR3 extends over 15 amino acids. In DNA form, the CDR3 reads TGCAGCGTTGAAAACACCGAGGATGGTTCCTACGAGCAGTACTTC. This translates into CSVENTEDGSYEQYF.

V and J are TRBV11-2 and TRBJ2-5, with TRBD2 as a possible D gene (6 bases). V lost 4 bases to trimming and J lost 4 bases, with 22 bases between them. Germline lookup yields CDR1 SGHAT and CDR2 FQNNGV. This CDR3 comprises 17 residues. The CDR3 sequence: CASSSERVSGVGETQYF. In DNA form, the CDR3 reads TGTGCCAGCAGCTCAGAGCGGGTTTCAGGAGTCGGAGAGACCCAGTACTTC.

This clone was detected once. V is TRBV27 and J is TRBJ1-2; 7 bases map to TRBD1. The length of the CDR3 is 14 residues. CDR1 MNHEY and CDR2 SMNVEV come from the germline V gene (reference sequence). V trimming: 4 bases; J trimming: 2 bases; junction bases outside the gene matches: 4. The CDR3 sequence: CASSSDRANYGYTF. The CDR3 DNA follows: TGTGCCAGCAGTTCCGACAGGGCCAACTATGGCTACACCTTC.

The chain recombines TRBV21-1 with TRBJ2-3; the DNA was not compared with TRBD1, the D call given in the table. TRBV21-1 is given as a pseudogene. The CDR3 has 17 residues. Here the CDR3 reads CASSKKGDRGLTDTQYF. The CDR3 DNA follows: TGTGCCAGCAGCAAAAAGGGGGACAGGGGGTTGACAGATACGCAGTATTTT.